This T cell receptor beta chain is from a study of cytomegalovirus exposure and HLA in healthy donors. Study-level background: The roughly 670 first-cohort repertoires shared a platform with the approximately 110 validation repertoires, as reported in a later analysis.

Study-level results: Most TCR sequences were rare, but some public TCRs occurred in many donors.

Points on this clone: Its antigen is unidentified.

CDR1 is WNHNN, CDR2 SYGVQD, per germline (reference sequence). V dropped 6 bases and J dropped 6 bases, with 11 bases sitting between them. The CDR3 covers 13 residues. Here immunoSEQ multiplex PCR was the method, and the copy in TCRdb shows in-frame clones only, minus some. The table lists 130,000 to 150,000 clones, about 90% of them singletons. The sequence was collected from a woman between 25 and 40 years old in good health and CMV-seropositive. The sequenced sample consisted of PBMCs. The chain uses TRBV10-1 and TRBJ2-2; possible D gene TRBD2, 5 bases. The CDR3 DNA reads as TGCGCCAGCAGCGTCCGGGGTTCCGGGGAGCTGTTTTTT. Translated, it gives CASSVRGSGELFF.